The rows below give T cell receptor beta chains drawn from one sample of a study of identical twins. Each CDR3 protein is one row after TCRdb ran MiXCR on the 5' RACE reads. The repertoire holds 200,000 to 300,000 distinct CDR3 sequences, with about 7% as singletons. The data were also submitted as part of a second study, on yellow fever vaccine responses in identical twins.

Sequenced input: memory (CD45RO+) T cells sorted from blood. All receptors come from a woman aged 18-35 years in good health. Each CDR3 is given with its conserved first and last residue.

v_call	j_call	cdr3_aa
TRBV7-8	TRBJ1-3	CASSLGTSSGNTIYF
TRBV10-3	TRBJ2-1	CAISLGLEQFF
TRBV3-1	TRBJ2-7	CASSQEGVVYEQYF
TRBV5-1	TRBJ2-7	CASSLEQGREQYF
TRBV5-1	TRBJ2-2	CASRRQGGNTGELFF
TRBV2	TRBJ2-3	CASSRGLASTDTQYF
TRBV20-1	TRBJ2-2	CSATTGTANTGELFF
TRBV18	TRBJ2-3	CASSLAGTGGRTDTQYF
TRBV18	TRBJ2-3	CASSPKIAGLTDTQYF
TRBV6-5	TRBJ1-3	CASSYGGGNTIYF